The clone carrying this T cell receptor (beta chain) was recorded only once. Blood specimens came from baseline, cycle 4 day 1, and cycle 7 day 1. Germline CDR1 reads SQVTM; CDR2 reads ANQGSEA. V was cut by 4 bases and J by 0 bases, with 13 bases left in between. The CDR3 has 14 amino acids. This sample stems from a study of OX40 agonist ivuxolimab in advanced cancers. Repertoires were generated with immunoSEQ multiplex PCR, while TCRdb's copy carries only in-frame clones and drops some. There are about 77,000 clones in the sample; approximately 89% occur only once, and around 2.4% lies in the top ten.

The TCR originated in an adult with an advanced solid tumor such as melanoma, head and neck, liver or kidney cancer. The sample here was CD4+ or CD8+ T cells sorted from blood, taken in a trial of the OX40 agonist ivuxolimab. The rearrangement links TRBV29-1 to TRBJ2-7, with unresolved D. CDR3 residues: CSVALDNFSYEQYF. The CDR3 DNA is TGCAGCGTTGCCCTCGACAACTTCTCCTACGAGCAGTACTTC.